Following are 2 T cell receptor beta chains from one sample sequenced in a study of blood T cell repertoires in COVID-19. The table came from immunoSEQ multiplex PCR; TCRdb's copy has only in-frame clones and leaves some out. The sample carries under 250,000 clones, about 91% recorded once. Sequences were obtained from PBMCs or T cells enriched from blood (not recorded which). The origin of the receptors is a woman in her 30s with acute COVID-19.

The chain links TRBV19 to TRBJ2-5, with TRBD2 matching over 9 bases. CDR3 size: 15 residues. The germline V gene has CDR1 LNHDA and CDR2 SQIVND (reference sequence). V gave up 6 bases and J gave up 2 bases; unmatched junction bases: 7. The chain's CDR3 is CASRPLAGPQETQYF. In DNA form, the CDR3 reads TGTGCCAGTAGACCCCTAGCGGGGCCTCAAGAGACCCAGTACTTC.

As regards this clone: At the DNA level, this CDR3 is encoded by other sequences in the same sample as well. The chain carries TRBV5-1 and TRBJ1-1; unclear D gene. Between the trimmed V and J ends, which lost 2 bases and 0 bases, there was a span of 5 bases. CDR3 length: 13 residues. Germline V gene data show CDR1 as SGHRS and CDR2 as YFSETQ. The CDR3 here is CASSLSMNTEAFF. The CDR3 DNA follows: TGCGCCAGCAGCTTATCCATGAACACTGAAGCTTTCTTT.